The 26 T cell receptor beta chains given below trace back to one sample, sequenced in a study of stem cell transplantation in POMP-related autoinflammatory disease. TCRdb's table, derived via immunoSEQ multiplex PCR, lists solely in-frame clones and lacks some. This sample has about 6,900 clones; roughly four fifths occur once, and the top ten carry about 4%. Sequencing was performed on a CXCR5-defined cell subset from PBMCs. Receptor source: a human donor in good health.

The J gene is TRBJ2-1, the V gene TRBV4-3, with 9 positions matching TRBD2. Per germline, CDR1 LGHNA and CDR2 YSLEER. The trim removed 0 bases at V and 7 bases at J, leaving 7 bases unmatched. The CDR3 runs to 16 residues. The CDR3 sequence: CASSQEARGGRNEQFF. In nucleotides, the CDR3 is TGCGCCAGCAGCCAAGAGGCGCGGGGGGGCCGAAATGAGCAGTTCTTC.

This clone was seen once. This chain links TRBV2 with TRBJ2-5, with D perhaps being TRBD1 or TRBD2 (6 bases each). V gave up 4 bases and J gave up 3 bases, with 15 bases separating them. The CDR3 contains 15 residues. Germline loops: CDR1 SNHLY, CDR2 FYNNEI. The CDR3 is CASSGPGRGEETQYF. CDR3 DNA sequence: TGTGCCAGCAGTGGACCGGGAAGGGGGGAAGAGACCCAGTACTTC.

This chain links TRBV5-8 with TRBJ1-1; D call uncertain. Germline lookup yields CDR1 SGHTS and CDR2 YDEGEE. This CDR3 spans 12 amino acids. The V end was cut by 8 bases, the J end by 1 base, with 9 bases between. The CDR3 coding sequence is TGTGCCAGAAGGAGGGAGAACACTGAAGCTTTCTTT. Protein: CARRRENTEAFF.

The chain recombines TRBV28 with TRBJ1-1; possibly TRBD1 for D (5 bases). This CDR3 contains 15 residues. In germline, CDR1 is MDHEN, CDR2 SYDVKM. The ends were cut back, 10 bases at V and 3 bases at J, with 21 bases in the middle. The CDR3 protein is CAISVGGREDTEAFF. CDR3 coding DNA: TGTGCCATAAGCGTCGGGGGACGGGAGGACACTGAAGCTTTCTTT.

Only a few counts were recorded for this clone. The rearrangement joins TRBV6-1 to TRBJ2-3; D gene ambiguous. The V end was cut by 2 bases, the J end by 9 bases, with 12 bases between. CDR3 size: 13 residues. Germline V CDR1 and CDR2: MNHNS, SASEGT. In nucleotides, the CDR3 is TGTGCCAGCAGTGAATTCAGGTCCGGAACGCAGTATTTT. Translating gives CASSEFRSGTQYF.

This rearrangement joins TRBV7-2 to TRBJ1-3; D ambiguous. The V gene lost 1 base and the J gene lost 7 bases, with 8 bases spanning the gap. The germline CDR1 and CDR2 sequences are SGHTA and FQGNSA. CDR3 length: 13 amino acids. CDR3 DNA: TGTGCCAGCAGCTTAGGTGCCGGGAACACCATATATTTT. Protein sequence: CASSLGAGNTIYF.

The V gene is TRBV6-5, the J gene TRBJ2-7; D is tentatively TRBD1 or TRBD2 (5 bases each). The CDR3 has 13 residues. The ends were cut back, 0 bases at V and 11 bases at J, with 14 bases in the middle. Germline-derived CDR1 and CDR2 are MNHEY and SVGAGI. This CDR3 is CASSYSHREGEYF. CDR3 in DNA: TGTGCCAGCAGTTACTCCCACCGGGAAGGGGAGTACTTC.

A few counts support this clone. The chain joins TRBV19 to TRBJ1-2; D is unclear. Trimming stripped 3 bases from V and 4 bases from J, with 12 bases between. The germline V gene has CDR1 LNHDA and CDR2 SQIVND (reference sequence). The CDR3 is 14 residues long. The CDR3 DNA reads TGTGCCAGTAGTATCCAGGTTGGAGTCTATGGCTACACCTTC. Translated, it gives CASSIQVGVYGYTF.

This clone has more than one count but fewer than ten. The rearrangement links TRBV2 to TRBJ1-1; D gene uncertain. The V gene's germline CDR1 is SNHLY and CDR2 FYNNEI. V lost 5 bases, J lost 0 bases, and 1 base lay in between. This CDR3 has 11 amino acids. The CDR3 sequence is CASSMNTEAFF. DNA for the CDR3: TGTGCCAGCAGTATGAACACTGAAGCTTTCTTT.

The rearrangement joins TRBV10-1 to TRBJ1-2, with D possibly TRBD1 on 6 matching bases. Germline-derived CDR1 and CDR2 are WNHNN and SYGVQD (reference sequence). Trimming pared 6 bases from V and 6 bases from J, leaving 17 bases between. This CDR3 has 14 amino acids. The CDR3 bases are TGCGCCAGCAGAAAACAGGGTGTCTGCGATGGCTACACCTTC. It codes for CASRKQGVCDGYTF.

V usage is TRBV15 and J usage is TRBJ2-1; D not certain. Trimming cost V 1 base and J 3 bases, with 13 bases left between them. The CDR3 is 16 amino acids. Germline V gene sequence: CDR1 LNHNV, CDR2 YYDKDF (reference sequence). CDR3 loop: CATSRVLAVNYNEQFF. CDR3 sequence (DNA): TGTGCCACCAGCAGAGTCCTGGCAGTCAACTACAATGAGCAGTTCTTC.

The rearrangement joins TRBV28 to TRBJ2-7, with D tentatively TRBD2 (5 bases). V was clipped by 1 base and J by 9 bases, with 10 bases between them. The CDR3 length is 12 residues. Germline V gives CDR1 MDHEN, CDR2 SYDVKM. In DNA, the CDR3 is TGTGCCAGCAGTTTATTACCCGAGGGGCAGTACTTC. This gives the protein CASSLLPEGQYF.

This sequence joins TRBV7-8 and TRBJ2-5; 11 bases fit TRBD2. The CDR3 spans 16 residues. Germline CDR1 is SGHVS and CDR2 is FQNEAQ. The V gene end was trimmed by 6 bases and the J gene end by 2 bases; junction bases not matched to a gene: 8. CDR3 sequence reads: CASRTPGLAVQETQYF. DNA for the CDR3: TGTGCCAGCAGAACTCCGGGACTAGCGGTACAAGAGACCCAGTACTTC.

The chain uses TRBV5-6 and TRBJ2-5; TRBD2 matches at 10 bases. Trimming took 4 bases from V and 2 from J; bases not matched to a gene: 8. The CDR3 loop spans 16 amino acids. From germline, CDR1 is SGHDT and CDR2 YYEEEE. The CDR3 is CASSLSGGAFQETQYF. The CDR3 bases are TGTGCCAGCAGCCTCAGCGGGGGGGCCTTTCAAGAGACCCAGTACTTC.

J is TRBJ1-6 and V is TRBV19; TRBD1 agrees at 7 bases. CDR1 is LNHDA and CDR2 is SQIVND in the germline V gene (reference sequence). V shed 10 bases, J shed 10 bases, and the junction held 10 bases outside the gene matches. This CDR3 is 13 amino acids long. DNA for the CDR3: TGTGCCACTAGAGACAGGGTCCGATCACCCCTCCACTTT. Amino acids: CATRDRVRSPLHF.

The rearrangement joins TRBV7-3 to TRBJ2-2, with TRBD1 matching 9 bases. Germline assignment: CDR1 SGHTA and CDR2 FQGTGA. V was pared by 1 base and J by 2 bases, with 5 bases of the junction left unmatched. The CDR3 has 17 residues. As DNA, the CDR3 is TGTGCCAGCAGCTTAATTTTGGGACAGGGAAACACCGGGGAGCTGTTTTTT. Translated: CASSLILGQGNTGELFF.

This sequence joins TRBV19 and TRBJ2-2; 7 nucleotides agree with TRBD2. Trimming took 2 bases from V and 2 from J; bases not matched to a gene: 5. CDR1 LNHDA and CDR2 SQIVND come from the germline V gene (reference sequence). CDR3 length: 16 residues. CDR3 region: CASSIRPSGNTGELFF. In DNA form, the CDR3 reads TGTGCCAGTAGTATAAGGCCTAGCGGAAACACCGGGGAGCTGTTTTTT.

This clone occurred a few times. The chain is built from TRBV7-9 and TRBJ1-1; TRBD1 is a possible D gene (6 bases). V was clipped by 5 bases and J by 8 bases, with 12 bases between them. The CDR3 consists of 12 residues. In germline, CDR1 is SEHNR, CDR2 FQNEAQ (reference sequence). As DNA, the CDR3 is TGTGCCAGCAGCCCCGGGACACTCGAAGCTTTCTTT. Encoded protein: CASSPGTLEAFF. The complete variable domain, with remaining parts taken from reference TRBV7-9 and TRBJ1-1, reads DTGVSQNPRHKITKRGQNVTFRCDPISEHNRLYWYRQTLGQGPEFLTYFQNEAQLEKSRLLSDRFSAERPKGSFSTLEIQRTEQGDSAMYLCASSPGTLEAFFGQGTRLTVV.

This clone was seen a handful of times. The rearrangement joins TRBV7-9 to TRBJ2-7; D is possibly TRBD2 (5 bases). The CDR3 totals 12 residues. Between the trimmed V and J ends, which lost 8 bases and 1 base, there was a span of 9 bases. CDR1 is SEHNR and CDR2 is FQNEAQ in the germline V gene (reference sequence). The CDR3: CASAGRSYEQYF. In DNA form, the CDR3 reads TGTGCCAGCGCGGGCAGGTCCTACGAGCAGTACTTC.

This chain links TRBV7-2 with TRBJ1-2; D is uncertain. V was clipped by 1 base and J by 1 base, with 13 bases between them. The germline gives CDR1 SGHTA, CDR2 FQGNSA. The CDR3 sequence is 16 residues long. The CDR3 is CASSLEGTRRNYGYTF. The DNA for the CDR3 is TGTGCCAGCAGCTTAGAAGGTACAAGACGTAACTATGGCTACACCTTC.

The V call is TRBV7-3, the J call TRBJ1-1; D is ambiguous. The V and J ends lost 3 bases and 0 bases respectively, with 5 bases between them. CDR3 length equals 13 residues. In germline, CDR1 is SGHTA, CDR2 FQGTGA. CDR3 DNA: TGTGCCAGCAGCTTGGTTGTGAACACTGAAGCTTTCTTT. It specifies CASSLVVNTEAFF. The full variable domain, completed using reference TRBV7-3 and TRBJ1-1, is GAGVSQTPSNKVTEKGKYVELRCDPISGHTALYWYRQSLGQGPEFLIYFQGTGAADDSGLPNDRFFAVRPEGSVSTLKIQRTERGDSAVYLCASSLVVNTEAFFGQGTRLTVV.

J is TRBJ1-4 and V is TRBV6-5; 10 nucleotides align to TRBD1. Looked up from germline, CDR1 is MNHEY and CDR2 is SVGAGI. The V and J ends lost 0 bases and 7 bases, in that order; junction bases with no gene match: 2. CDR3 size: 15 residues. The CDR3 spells CASSYSRTGGEKLFF. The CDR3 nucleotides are TGTGCCAGCAGTTACTCTAGGACAGGGGGTGAAAAACTGTTTTTT.

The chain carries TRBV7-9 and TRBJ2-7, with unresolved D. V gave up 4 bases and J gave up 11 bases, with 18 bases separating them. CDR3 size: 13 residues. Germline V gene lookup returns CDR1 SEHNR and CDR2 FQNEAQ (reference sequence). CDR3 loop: CASSSSPTENEYF. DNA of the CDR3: TGTGCCAGCAGCTCGTCCCCCACCGAGAATGAGTACTTC. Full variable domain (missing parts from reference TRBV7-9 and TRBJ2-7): DTGVSQNPRHKITKRGQNVTFRCDPISEHNRLYWYRQTLGQGPEFLTYFQNEAQLEKSRLLSDRFSAERPKGSFSTLEIQRTEQGDSAMYLCASSSSPTENEYFGPGTRLTVT.

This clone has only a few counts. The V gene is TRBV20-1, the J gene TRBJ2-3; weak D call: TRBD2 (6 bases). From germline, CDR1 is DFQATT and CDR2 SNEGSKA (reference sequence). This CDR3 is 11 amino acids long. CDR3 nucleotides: TGCCTTTGGCGGGGAACAGATACGCAGTATTTT. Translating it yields CLWRGTDTQYF.

The CDR3 DNA sequence: TGCGCCAGCAGCGTGGACAGCGTTTTCTACAATGAGCAGTTCTTC. It specifies CASSVDSVFYNEQFF. The J gene is TRBJ2-1, the V gene TRBV5-1; weak D call: TRBD1 (6 bases). This CDR3 is built from 15 residues. Germline V gene sequence: CDR1 SGHRS, CDR2 YFSETQ. V was cut by 4 bases and J by 3 bases, with 14 bases left in between.

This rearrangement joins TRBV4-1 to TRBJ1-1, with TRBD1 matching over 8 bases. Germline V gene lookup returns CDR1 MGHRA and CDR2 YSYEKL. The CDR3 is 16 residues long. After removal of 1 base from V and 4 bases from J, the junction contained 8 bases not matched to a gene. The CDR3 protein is CASSQVAGGLSTEAFF. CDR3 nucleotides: TGCGCCAGCAGCCAAGTGGCAGGGGGCTTGAGCACTGAAGCTTTCTTT.